This T cell receptor (beta chain) came from a study of blood T cell repertoires in COVID-19. Across the whole study: COVID-19 samples collected from the United States, Italy and Spain covered acute and convalescent phases.

In germline, CDR1 is LNHDA, CDR2 SQIVND (reference sequence). With V trimmed by 2 bases and J by 3 bases, 5 bases remained unmatched. The length of the CDR3 is 15 residues. The method was immunoSEQ multiplex PCR; TCRdb's version includes in-frame clones alone and lacks a portion of them. Among roughly 260,000 clones listed, 80% to 90% were seen once. The clonotype was recovered from a woman aged 70-85 years with acute or convalescent COVID-19. J is TRBJ1-1 and V is TRBV19; 8 bases fit TRBD1. Sequenced sample: peripheral blood. The CDR3 loop is CASSIPQGGHTEAFF. CDR3 bases: TGTGCCAGTAGTATACCACAGGGGGGCCACACTGAAGCTTTCTTT.